Listed below are T cell receptor beta chains from one sample, sequenced in a study of T cells in Graves' hyperthyroidism and ophthalmopathy. TCRdb called the multiplex PCR reads again in MiXCR, with one record for every CDR3 protein. The table includes about 570,000 distinct CDR3 sequences, roughly 46% detected once. Input material: peripheral blood or thyroid tissue (not recorded which). Receptor source: an adult woman with Graves' disease, either hyperthyroidism or ophthalmopathy (not recorded which). Each CDR3 is given with its conserved first and last residue. Each record gives: D gene, V gene, J gene, clone size, CDR3 protein, CDR3 DNA. The D gene is left open where the match is weak. A row's size may be missing; if present it is once, few, many or a size class.

.	TRBV6-4	TRBJ1-1	once	CASSESTGSDTEAFF	TGTGCCAGCAGTGAATCGACGGGGAGTGACACTGAAGCTTTCTTT
TRBD1	TRBV4-1	TRBJ1-1	.	CASSHQGGTEAFF	TGCGCCAGCAGCCATCAGGGGGGTACTGAAGCTTTCTTT
TRBD1	TRBV24-1	TRBJ2-5	.	CATSDLSGTGGAETQYF	TGTGCCACCAGTGATTTAAGCGGGACAGGGGGCGCGGAGACCCAGTACTTC
.	TRBV15	TRBJ2-3	.	CATSRSNTQYF	TGTGCCACCAGCAGGTCGAATACGCAGTATTTT
TRBD1	TRBV29-1	TRBJ2-7	.	CSSLGQGIGHEQYF	TGCAGCAGTTTGGGACAGGGGATCGGGCACGAGCAGTACTTC
TRBD2	TRBV19	TRBJ2-7	.	CASSTSASGLYEQYF	TGTGCCAGTAGTACATCGGCTAGCGGACTCTACGAGCAGTACTTC
.	TRBV20-1	TRBJ1-6	.	CSATRVDSPLHF	TGCAGTGCTACCAGGGTCGATTCACCCCTCCACTTT
.	TRBV20-1	TRBJ1-5	.	CSAHLGEGETYEHF	TGCAGTGCCCATTTAGGGGAAGGAGAAACCTACGAGCATTTT
.	TRBV19	TRBJ1-2	.	CASSRVEQGYTF	TGTGCCAGTAGCAGGGTTGAACAAGGCTACACCTTC
.	TRBV19	TRBJ2-7	many	CASSVNRDHEQYF	TGTGCCAGTAGTGTAAACAGGGACCACGAGCAGTACTTC
.	TRBV12-3/TRBV12-4	TRBJ2-5	.	CASSGQGNGVAETQYF	TGTGCCAGCAGTGGCCAGGGAAATGGAGTTGCAGAGACCCAGTACTTC
.	TRBV15	TRBJ1-5	.	CATSPGRANQPQHF	TGTGCCACCAGCCCGGGACGGGCCAATCAGCCCCAGCATTTT
.	TRBV28	TRBJ1-5	.	CASSLDGWGAQHF	TGTGCCAGCAGCTTGGACGGGTGGGGGGCCCAGCATTTT
.	TRBV28	TRBJ2-7	many	CASSSGLYEQYF	TGTGCCAGCAGCTCGGGACTCTACGAGCAGTACTTC
TRBD1	TRBV7-2	TRBJ1-2	.	CASSLILGTGGGYGYTF	TGTGCCAGCAGCTTAATTCTTGGGACAGGGGGCGGTTATGGCTACACCTTC
.	TRBV2	TRBJ2-3	many	CASSLIDGLQDTQYF	TGTGCCAGCAGCCTGATTGACGGGTTGCAGGATACGCAGTATTTT
TRBD1	TRBV10-3	TRBJ1-6	.	CAISESTGFYSPLHF	TGTGCCATCAGTGAGTCGACAGGGTTCTATTCACCCCTCCACTTT
TRBD1	TRBV20-1	TRBJ1-5	few	CSARVQGASNQPQHF	TGCAGTGCTAGAGTACAGGGGGCTAGCAATCAGCCCCAGCATTTT
TRBD1	TRBV10-3	TRBJ1-1	.	CAISDRGGAENTEAFF	TGTGCCATCAGTGACAGGGGGGGGGCTGAGAACACTGAAGCTTTCTTT
.	TRBV7-9	TRBJ1-4	.	CASSMRGGEKLFF	TGTGCCAGCAGCATGCGTGGCGGTGAAAAACTGTTTTTT
TRBD1	TRBV10-3	TRBJ1-5	.	CAIRDRGDNQPQHF	TGTGCCATCCGGGACAGGGGAGACAATCAGCCCCAGCATTTT
TRBD2	TRBV11-2	TRBJ2-5	many	CASSLNAGGQETQYF	TGTGCCAGCAGCTTAAACGCGGGAGGGCAAGAGACCCAGTACTTC
.	TRBV15	TRBJ2-5	.	CATSRSDSTRGETQYF	TGTGCCACCAGCAGGTCGGACAGTACGAGGGGAGAGACCCAGTACTTC
.	TRBV7-9	TRBJ1-2	few	CASSLPRAGYTF	TGTGCCAGCAGCTTACCCCGCGCGGGCTACACCTTC
TRBD1	TRBV7-2	TRBJ2-7	many	CASSRTGAGGYEQYF	TGTGCCAGCAGCCGAACAGGGGCAGGAGGCTACGAGCAGTACTTC
TRBD2	TRBV7-2	TRBJ2-2	.	CASSPPGGAGWYRTGELFF	TGTGCCAGCAGCCCTCCCGGGGGAGCGGGATGGTATCGCACCGGGGAGCTGTTTTTT
.	TRBV7-9	TRBJ2-7	.	CASSYHSLGEQYF	TGTGCCAGCAGTTACCACTCTTTAGGAGAGCAGTACTTC
.	TRBV6-1	TRBJ1-5	many	CASSSTTPSNQPQHF	TGTGCCAGCAGTTCCACCACACCTAGCAATCAGCCCCAGCATTTT
.	TRBV12-3/TRBV12-4	TRBJ1-2	many	CASSAGSWDGYTF	TGTGCCAGCAGTGCCGGGAGTTGGGATGGCTACACCTTC
.	TRBV29-1	TRBJ1-4	.	CSVAGGVGGKLFF	TGCAGCGTTGCCGGAGGGGTGGGTGGAAAACTGTTTTTT
.	TRBV4-1	TRBJ2-7	many	CASSQAREIYEQYF	TGCGCCAGCAGCCAAGCGAGGGAAATCTACGAGCAGTACTTC
.	TRBV3-1	TRBJ1-1	few	CASSQVGYEAFF	TGTGCCAGCAGCCAAGTGGGATATGAAGCTTTCTTT
.	TRBV19	TRBJ1-2	many	CASSMMDVFTLDGYTF	TGTGCCAGTAGTATGATGGACGTCTTCACCTTGGACGGCTACACCTTC
.	TRBV7-2	TRBJ2-3	.	CASSLDQVLADTQYF	TGTGCCAGCAGCTTAGACCAGGTTTTGGCAGATACGCAGTATTTT
.	TRBV10-3	TRBJ1-5	few	CAISDLGGNQPQHF	TGTGCCATCAGTGATTTGGGGGGGAATCAGCCCCAGCATTTT
TRBD1	TRBV5-1	TRBJ1-1	.	CASSLGGTGGSLNTEAFF	TGCGCCAGCAGCTTGGGGGGAACAGGGGGCTCCTTGAACACTGAAGCTTTCTTT
.	TRBV2	TRBJ2-5	many	CASGRTSETQYF	TGTGCCAGCGGACGGACTTCGGAGACCCAGTACTTC
.	TRBV10-3	TRBJ1-2	.	CAIRAARDRYGYTF	TGTGCCATCAGGGCGGCCCGGGACCGCTATGGCTACACCTTC
.	TRBV7-9	TRBJ2-6	few	CASGIPGANVLTF	TGTGCCAGCGGGATCCCTGGGGCCAACGTCCTGACTTTC
.	TRBV9	TRBJ2-2	once	CASSHFLSGTNTGELFF	TGTGCCAGCAGCCACTTCTTGTCCGGGACGAACACCGGGGAGCTGTTTTTT
.	TRBV2	TRBJ2-7	.	CASSLTVGNSKPTEQYF	TGTGCCAGCAGTCTCACGGTTGGAAACAGCAAACCTACGGAGCAGTACTTC
.	TRBV14	TRBJ1-2	many	CASSQASYNYGYTF	TGTGCCAGCAGCCAGGCCAGTTATAACTATGGCTACACCTTC
TRBD1	TRBV6-1	TRBJ1-1	.	CANGQGKTEAFF	TGTGCCAACGGACAGGGTAAAACTGAAGCTTTCTTT
.	TRBV9	TRBJ2-2	.	CASSANSGANTGELFF	TGTGCCAGCAGTGCCAACAGCGGAGCGAACACCGGGGAGCTGTTTTTT
.	TRBV7-9	TRBJ1-1	many	CASSFPMNTEAFF	TGTGCCAGCAGCTTCCCTATGAACACTGAAGCTTTCTTT
TRBD1	TRBV5-1	TRBJ2-7	.	CASSLGVGTAYEQYF	TGCGCCAGCAGCTTGGGGGTCGGGACAGCCTACGAGCAGTACTTC
.	TRBV7-2	TRBJ2-5	.	CASSLVEGQETQYF	TGTGCCAGCAGCTTAGTAGAAGGGCAGGAGACCCAGTACTTC
.	TRBV7-9	TRBJ1-6	.	CASSPDSNNSPLHF	TGTGCCAGCAGTCCTGACAGTAATAATTCACCCCTCCACTTT
TRBD1	TRBV18	TRBJ1-6	many	CASSLGQGTNSPLHF	TGTGCCAGCTCGCTGGGACAGGGCACTAATTCACCCCTCCACTTT
.	TRBV20-1	TRBJ1-1	.	CSDEHNTEAFF	TGCAGTGACGAGCACAACACTGAAGCTTTCTTT
TRBD2	TRBV7-9	TRBJ2-7	.	CASGAGVSTYEQYF	TGTGCCAGCGGGGCGGGAGTATCCACCTACGAGCAGTACTTC
.	TRBV15	TRBJ1-3	.	CATSRGPERGNTIYF	TGTGCCACCAGCAGAGGTCCGGAGCGAGGAAACACCATATATTTT
.	TRBV28	TRBJ2-7	.	CASSPYSRDPSYEQYF	TGTGCCAGCAGCCCATACTCCCGGGACCCCTCCTACGAGCAGTACTTC
.	TRBV25-1	TRBJ1-6	few	CASSECRGLVGARPYSPLHF	TGTGCCAGCAGTGAATGTCGGGGATTAGTCGGGGCCCGACCCTATTCACCCCTCCACTTT
.	TRBV29-1	TRBJ1-1	.	CSFRTVNTEAFF	TGCAGCTTTAGGACAGTGAACACTGAAGCTTTCTTT
TRBD1	TRBV7-2	TRBJ1-2	.	CASSLARGLNYGYTF	TGTGCCAGCAGCTTAGCGAGGGGGCTTAACTATGGCTACACCTTC
TRBD1	TRBV5-1	TRBJ1-6	.	CASTEGGYSPLHF	TGCGCCAGCACCGAAGGGGGCTACTCACCCCTCCACTTT
.	TRBV9	TRBJ1-2	.	CASSVGGGNYGYTF	TGTGCCAGCAGCGTGGGGGGAGGAAACTATGGCTACACCTTC
.	TRBV7-9	TRBJ2-7	many	CASTPPENYEQYF	TGTGCCAGCACCCCTCCGGAAAACTACGAGCAGTACTTC
.	TRBV3-1	TRBJ2-7	many	CASSQGGAGREQYF	TGTGCCAGCAGCCAAGGAGGGGCGGGTCGGGAGCAGTACTTC